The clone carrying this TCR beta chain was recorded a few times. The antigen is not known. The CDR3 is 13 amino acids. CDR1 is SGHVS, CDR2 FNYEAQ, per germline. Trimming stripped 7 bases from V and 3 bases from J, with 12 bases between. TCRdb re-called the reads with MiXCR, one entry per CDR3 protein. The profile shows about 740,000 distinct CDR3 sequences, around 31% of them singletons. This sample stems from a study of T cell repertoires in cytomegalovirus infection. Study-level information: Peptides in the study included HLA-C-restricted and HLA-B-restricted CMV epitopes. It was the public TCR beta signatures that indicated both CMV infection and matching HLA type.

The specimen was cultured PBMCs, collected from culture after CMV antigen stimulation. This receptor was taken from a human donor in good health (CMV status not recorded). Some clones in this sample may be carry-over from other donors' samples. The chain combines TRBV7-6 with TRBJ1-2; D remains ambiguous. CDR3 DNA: TGTGCCAGCAACCCTGAGACGGACTATGGCTACACCTTC. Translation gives CASNPETDYGYTF. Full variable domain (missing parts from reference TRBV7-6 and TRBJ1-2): GAGVSQSPRYKVTKRGQDVALRCDPISGHVSLYWYRQALGQGPEFLTYFNYEAQQDKSGLPNDRFSAERPEGSISTLTIQRTEQRDSAMYRCASNPETDYGYTFGSGTRLTVV.